This TCR beta chain was recorded in a study of shared clonotypes between healthy human individuals. General study findings and limits: Read depth was anticipated to influence clonotype sharing among donors. Roughly 5% of naive CD4 clonotypes were shared across several donors.

Worth noting for this clone: The antigen is undetermined.

CD45RA-negative memory and CD45RA+ naive subsets were split from the CD4+ cells. Sorted subsets were amplified in replicate PCRs using 200 to 250 ng DNA, 30,000 to 35,000 T cell genomes. Using immunoSEQ multiplex PCR, the repertoire was profiled, and TCRdb retains in-frame clones only, with some absent. The table lists around 980,000 clones, 75% to 80% of them singletons, with 0.5% to 0.65% in the top ten. J lost 3 bases, V lost 6 bases, and 9 bases had no gene match. There are 15 residues in the CDR3. The V gene's germline CDR1 is MDHEN and CDR2 SYDVKM. This TCR was recovered from a young man in good health. Some clones in this sample may be carry-over from other donors' samples. Specimen: memory CD4+ T cells from PBMCs. Described subset: CD45RA-negative fraction. The rearrangement links TRBV28 to TRBJ2-7; 9 bases align to TRBD2. The CDR3 DNA reads as TGTGCCAGCAGCCAAGTGCTAGCGGGGATCTACGAGCAGTACTTC. Amino acids: CASSQVLAGIYEQYF.